The TCR beta chain described here comes from a study of cytomegalovirus exposure and HLA in healthy donors. Germline V gene lookup returns CDR1 KGHSH and CDR2 LQKENI. V was pared by 0 bases and J by 5 bases, with 7 bases between. The length of the CDR3 is 13 residues. Primers: 60 Vbeta forward and 13 Jbeta reverse. Sequenced by immunoSEQ multiplex PCR; TCRdb stores in-frame clones only, minus some. This sample has approximately 240,000 clones; around nine tenths occur once, and the top ten carry roughly 1%. This receptor was taken from a woman younger than 30 in good health and CMV-seronegative. This chain connects TRBV18 to TRBJ1-1; D unresolved. Material: PBMCs. CDR3 in DNA: TGTGCCAGCTCACCACCAGCGGGGACTGAAGCTTTCTTT. Residues: CASSPPAGTEAFF.